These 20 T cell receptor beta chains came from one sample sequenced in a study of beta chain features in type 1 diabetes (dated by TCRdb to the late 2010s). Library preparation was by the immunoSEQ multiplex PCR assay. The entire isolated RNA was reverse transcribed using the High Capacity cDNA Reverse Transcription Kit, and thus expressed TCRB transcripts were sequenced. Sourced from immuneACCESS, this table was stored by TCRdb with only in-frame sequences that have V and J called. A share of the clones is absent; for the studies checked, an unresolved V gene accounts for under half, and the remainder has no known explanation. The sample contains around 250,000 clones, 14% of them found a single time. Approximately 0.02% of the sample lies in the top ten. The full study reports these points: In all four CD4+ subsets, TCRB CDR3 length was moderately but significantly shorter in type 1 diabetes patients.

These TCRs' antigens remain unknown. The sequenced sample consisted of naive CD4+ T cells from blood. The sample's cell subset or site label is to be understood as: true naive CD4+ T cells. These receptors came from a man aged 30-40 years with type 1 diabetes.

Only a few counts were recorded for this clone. The CDR3 DNA reads as TGTGCCAGCAGCGTTGACTCAACTAATGAAAAACTGTTTTTT. Protein: CASSVDSTNEKLFF. This sequence joins TRBV9 and TRBJ1-4; D is ambiguous. Germline lookup yields CDR1 SGDLS and CDR2 YYNGEE. This CDR3 region has 14 residues. The V and J ends lost 2 bases and 0 bases respectively, with 5 bases between them.

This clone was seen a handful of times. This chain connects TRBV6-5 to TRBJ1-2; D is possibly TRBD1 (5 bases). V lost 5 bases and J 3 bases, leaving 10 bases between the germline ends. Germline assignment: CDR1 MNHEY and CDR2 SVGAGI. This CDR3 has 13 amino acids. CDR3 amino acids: CASSPDKDYGYTF. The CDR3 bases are TGTGCCAGCAGTCCGGACAAAGACTATGGCTACACCTTC.

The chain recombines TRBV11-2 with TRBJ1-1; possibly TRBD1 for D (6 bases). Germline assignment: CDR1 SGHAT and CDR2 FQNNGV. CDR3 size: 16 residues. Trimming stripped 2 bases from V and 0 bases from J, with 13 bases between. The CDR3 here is CASSLNMGALNTEAFF. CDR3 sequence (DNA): TGTGCCAGCAGCTTAAATATGGGGGCCCTGAACACTGAAGCTTTCTTT.

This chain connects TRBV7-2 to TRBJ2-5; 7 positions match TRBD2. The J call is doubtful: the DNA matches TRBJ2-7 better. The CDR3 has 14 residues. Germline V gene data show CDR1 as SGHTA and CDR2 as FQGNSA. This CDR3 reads CASTLGGSTYEQYF. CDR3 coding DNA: TGTGCCAGCACCCTGGGAGGGTCTACCTACGAGCAGTACTTC.

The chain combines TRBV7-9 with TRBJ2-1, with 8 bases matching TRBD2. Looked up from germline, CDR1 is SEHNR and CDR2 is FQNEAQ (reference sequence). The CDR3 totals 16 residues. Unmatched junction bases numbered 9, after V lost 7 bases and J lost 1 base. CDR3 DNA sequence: TGTGCCAGCATCCAAGGAGCGGGAGAGTCCTACAATGAGCAGTTCTTC. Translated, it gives CASIQGAGESYNEQFF.

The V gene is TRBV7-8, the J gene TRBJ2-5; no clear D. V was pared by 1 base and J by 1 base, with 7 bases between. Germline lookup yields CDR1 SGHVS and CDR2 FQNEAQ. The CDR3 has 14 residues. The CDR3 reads CASSLDGFQETQYF. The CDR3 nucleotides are TGTGCCAGCAGCTTAGACGGGTTCCAAGAGACCCAGTACTTC.

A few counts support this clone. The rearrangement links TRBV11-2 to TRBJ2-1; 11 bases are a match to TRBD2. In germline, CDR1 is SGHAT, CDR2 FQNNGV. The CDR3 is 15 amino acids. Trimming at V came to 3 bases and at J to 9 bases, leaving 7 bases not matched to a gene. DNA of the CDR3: TGTGCCAGCAGCTTTAGCGGGGGGGCGGAGGGTGAGCAGTTCTTC. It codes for CASSFSGGAEGEQFF.

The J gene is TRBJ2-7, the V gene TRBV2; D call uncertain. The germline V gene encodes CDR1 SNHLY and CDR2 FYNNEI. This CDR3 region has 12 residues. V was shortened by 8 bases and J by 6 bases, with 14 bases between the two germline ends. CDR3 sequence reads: CASLQVGAEQYF. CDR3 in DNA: TGTGCCAGCCTCCAGGTGGGTGCCGAGCAGTACTTC.

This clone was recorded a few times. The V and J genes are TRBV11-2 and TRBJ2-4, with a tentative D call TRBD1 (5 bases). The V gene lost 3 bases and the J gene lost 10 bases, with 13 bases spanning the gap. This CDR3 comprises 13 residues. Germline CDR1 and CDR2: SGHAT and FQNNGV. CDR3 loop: CASSFDSELIQYF. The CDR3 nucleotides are TGTGCCAGCAGCTTCGACAGTGAACTTATTCAGTACTTC.

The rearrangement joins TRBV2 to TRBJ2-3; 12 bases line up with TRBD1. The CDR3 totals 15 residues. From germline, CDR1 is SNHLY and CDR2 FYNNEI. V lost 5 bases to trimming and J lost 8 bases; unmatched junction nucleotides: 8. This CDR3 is CASSSRDRGQGTQYF. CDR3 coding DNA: TGTGCCAGCAGTTCGCGGGACAGGGGGCAAGGTACGCAGTATTTT.

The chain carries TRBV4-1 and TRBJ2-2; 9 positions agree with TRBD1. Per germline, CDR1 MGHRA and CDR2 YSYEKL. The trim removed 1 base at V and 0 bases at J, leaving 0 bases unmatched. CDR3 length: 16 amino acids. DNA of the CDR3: TGCGCCAGCAGCCAAGGGACAGGGGCGAACACCGGGGAGCTGTTTTTT. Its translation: CASSQGTGANTGELFF.

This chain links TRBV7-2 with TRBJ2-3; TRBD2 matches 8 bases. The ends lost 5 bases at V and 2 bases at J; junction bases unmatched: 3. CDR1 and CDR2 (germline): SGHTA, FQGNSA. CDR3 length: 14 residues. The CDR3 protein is CASSPSGYTDTQYF. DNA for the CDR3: TGTGCCAGCAGCCCTAGCGGGTACACAGATACGCAGTATTTT. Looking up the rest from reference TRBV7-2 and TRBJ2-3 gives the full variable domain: GAGVSQSPSNKVTEKGKDVELRCDPISGHTALYWYRQSLGQGLEFLIYFQGNSAPDKSGLPSDRFSAERTGGSVSTLTIQRTQQEDSAVYLCASSPSGYTDTQYFGPGTRLTVL.

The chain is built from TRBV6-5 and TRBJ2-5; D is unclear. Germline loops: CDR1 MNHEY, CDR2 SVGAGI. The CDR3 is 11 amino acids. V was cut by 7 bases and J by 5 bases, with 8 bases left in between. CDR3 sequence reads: CASTFLETQYF. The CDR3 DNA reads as TGTGCCAGCACTTTCTTGGAGACCCAGTACTTC.

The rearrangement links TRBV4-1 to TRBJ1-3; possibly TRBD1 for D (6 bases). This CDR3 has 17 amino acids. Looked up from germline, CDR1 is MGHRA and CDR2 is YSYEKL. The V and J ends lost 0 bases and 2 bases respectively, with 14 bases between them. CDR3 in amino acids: CASSQDREGHAGNTIYF. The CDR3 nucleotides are TGCGCCAGCAGCCAAGACCGAGAGGGACATGCTGGAAACACCATATATTTT.

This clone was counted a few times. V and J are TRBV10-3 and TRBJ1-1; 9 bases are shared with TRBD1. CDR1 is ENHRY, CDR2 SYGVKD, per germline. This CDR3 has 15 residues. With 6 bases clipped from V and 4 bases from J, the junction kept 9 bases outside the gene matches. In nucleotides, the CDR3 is TGTGCCATCAGGACAGGGGGGGATTACGGCACTGAAGCTTTCTTT. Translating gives CAIRTGGDYGTEAFF.

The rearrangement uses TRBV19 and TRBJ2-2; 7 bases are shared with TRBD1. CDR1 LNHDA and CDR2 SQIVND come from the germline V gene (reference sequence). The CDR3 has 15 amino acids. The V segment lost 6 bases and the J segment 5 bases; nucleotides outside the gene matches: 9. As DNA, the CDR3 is TGTGCCAGTAGCCCAACAGGGGTGCGGACCGGGGAGCTGTTTTTT. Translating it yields CASSPTGVRTGELFF.

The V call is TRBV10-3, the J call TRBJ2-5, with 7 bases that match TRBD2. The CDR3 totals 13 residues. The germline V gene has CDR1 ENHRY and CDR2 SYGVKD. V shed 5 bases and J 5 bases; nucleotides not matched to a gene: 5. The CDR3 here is CAISLGLVETQYF. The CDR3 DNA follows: TGTGCCATCAGTCTTGGACTAGTGGAGACCCAGTACTTC.

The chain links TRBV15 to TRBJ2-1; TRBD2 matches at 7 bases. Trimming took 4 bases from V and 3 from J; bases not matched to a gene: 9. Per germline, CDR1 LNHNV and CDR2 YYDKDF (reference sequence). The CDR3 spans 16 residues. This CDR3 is CATSTFAGEGYNEQFF. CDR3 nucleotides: TGTGCCACCAGCACTTTCGCGGGAGAGGGCTACAATGAGCAGTTCTTC.

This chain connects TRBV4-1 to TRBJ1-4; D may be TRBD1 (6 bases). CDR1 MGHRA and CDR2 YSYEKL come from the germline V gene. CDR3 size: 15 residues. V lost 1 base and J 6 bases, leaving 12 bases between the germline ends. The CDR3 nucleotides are TGCGCCAGCAGCCAAGTAGGGGGACGGTATGAAAAACTGTTTTTT. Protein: CASSQVGGRYEKLFF.

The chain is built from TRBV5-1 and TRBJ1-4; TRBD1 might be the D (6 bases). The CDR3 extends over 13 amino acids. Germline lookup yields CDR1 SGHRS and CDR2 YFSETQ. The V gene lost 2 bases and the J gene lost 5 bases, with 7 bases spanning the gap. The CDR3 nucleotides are TGCGCCAGCAGCTTCGGACAGAATGAAAAACTGTTTTTT. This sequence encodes CASSFGQNEKLFF.